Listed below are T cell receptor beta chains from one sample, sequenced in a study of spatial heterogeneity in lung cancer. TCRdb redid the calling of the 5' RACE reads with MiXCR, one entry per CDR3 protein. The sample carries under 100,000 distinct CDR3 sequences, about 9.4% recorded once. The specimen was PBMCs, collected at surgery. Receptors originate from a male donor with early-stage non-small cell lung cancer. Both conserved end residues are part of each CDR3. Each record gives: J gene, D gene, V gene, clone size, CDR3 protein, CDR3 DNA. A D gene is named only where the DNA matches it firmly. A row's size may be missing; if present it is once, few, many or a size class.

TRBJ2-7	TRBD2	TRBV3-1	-	CASSPPGLALREQYF	TGTGCCAGCAGCCCACCGGGACTAGCCCTCAGGGAGCAGTACTTC
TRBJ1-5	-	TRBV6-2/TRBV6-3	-	CASSSGREWPQHF	TGTGCCAGCAGTTCCGGGCGGGAGTGGCCCCAGCATTTT
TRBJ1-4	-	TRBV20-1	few	CSASPFLEKLFF	TGCAGTGCTAGCCCCTTCTTAGAAAAACTGTTTTTT
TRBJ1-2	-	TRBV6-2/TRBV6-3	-	CASSRDRARGYTF	TGTGCCAGCAGCCGCGACCGGGCGAGGGGCTACACCTTC
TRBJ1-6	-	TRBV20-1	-	CSARDYGRMTNSPLHF	TGCAGTGCTAGAGATTATGGCAGAATGACTAATTCACCCCTCCACTTT
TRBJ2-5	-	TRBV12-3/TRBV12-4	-	CASSSQVGTETQYF	TGTGCCAGCAGTTCGCAGGTTGGGACGGAGACCCAGTACTTC
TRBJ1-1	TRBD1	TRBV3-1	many	CASSPSLAGGTEAFF	TGTGCCAGCAGCCCCTCCCTTGCAGGGGGCACTGAAGCTTTCTTT
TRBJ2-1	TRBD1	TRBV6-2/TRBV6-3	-	CASVMTGSNEQFF	TGTGCCAGCGTTATGACAGGGTCCAATGAGCAGTTCTTC
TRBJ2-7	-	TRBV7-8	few	CASSLAARTVDEQYF	TGTGCCAGCAGCTTAGCTGCCAGAACAGTGGACGAGCAGTACTTC
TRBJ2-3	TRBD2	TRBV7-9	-	CASSYSLGGDTQYF	TGTGCCAGCAGCTATAGCCTCGGGGGGGATACGCAGTATTTT
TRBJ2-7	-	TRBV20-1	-	CSARGGKGSYEQYF	TGCAGTGCTAGAGGGGGGAAGGGGTCCTACGAGCAGTACTTC
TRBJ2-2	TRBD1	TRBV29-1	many	CSGQGMGTGELFF	TGCAGCGGACAGGGAATGGGCACCGGGGAGCTGTTTTTT
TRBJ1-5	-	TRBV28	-	CASSGTAHSNQPQHF	TGTGCCAGCAGTGGAACAGCACATAGCAATCAGCCCCAGCATTTT
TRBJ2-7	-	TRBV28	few	CASSPPLRYSYEQYF	TGTGCCAGCAGCCCCCCCCTCCGCTATTCCTACGAGCAGTACTTC
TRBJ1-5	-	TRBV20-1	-	CSASAPVYSNQPQHF	TGCAGTGCTAGTGCCCCAGTATATAGCAATCAGCCCCAGCATTTT
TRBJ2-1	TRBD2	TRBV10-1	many	CASYFGLAGNNEQFF	TGCGCCAGCTATTTCGGACTAGCGGGTAACAATGAGCAGTTCTTC
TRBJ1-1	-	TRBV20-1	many	CSARSSGREAFF	TGCAGTGCTAGGTCTTCGGGGCGGGAAGCTTTCTTT
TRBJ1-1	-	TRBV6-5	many	CASSSRGGSNTEAFF	TGTGCCAGCAGTTCGAGGGGGGGTTCTAACACTGAAGCTTTCTTT
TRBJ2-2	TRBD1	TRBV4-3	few	CASSQEITGGRTGELFF	TGCGCCAGCAGCCAAGAAATAACAGGGGGAAGAACCGGGGAGCTGTTTTTT
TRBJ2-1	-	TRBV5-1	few	CASSLNPIRGNEQFF	TGCGCCAGCAGCTTGAACCCTATCAGGGGCAATGAGCAGTTCTTC
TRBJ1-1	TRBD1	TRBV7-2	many	CASSRRGQGGTEAFF	TGTGCCAGCAGCCGGAGGGGGCAGGGTGGCACTGAAGCTTTCTTT
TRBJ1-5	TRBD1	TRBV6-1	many	CASSERGLGTVNQPQHF	TGTGCCAGCAGTGAAAGGGGGTTAGGGACAGTTAATCAGCCCCAGCATTTT